This entry lists 26 T cell receptor beta chains sequenced from one sample in a study of identical twins. MiXCR, run by TCRdb on the 5' RACE reads, gives a single entry per CDR3 protein. The sample shows about 530,000 distinct CDR3 sequences, around 24% of them seen only once. These data also formed part of another study, on yellow fever vaccine responses in identical twins.

Input material: CD4+ T cells sorted from blood. These receptors were taken from a woman under 30 in good health.

This clonotype has just a few counts. This chain joins TRBV12-3 or TRBV12-4 and TRBJ2-7, with TRBD2 identical over 10 bases. The CDR3 runs 14 residues. With 3 bases clipped from V and 4 bases from J, the junction kept 3 bases outside the gene matches. CDR3 amino acids: CASSFLAGVYEQYF. The CDR3 DNA sequence: TGTGCCAGCAGTTTCCTAGCGGGAGTATACGAGCAGTACTTC.

This clonotype was counted only a few times. V gene TRBV7-9 combines with J gene TRBJ1-5; possibly TRBD1 for D (6 bases). Germline V gene lookup returns CDR1 SEHNR and CDR2 FQNEAQ (reference sequence). The CDR3 spans 12 residues. The V and J ends lost 8 bases and 7 bases respectively, with 12 bases between them. The CDR3 sequence is CASSYGQQPQHF. CDR3 DNA: TGTGCCAGCTCATATGGACAGCAGCCCCAGCATTTT.

This clonotype occurred a few times. The chain employs TRBV4-1 and TRBJ2-1, with 7 bases lining up with TRBD1. V shed 2 bases and J 5 bases; nucleotides not matched to a gene: 6. CDR1 is MGHRA, CDR2 YSYEKL, per germline. The CDR3 has 15 residues. The CDR3 coding sequence is TGCGCCAGCAGCCAAAGGGGGCATCCGAACAATGAGCAGTTCTTC. Protein sequence: CASSQRGHPNNEQFF.

In its sample, this clonotype was seen a few times. The chain is built from TRBV20-1 and TRBJ1-1, with 9 nucleotides matching TRBD1. The CDR3 runs to 15 residues. Germline V gene lookup returns CDR1 DFQATT and CDR2 SNEGSKA (reference sequence). With V trimmed by 3 bases and J by 4 bases, 9 bases remained unmatched. The CDR3 spells CSASQQGAIGTEAFF. The CDR3 DNA follows: TGCAGTGCTAGTCAACAGGGGGCCATCGGCACTGAAGCTTTCTTT.

There are many counts of this clonotype. The chain links TRBV6-2 or TRBV6-3 to TRBJ2-2; tentative D call: TRBD2 (6 bases). Trimming removed 2 bases at V and 1 base at J, with 8 bases between. Germline values: CDR1 MNHEY, CDR2 SVGEGT. The CDR3 contains 15 residues. The CDR3 loop reads CASSYLSGNTGELFF. The CDR3 DNA is TGTGCCAGCAGTTACCTTAGCGGGAACACCGGGGAGCTGTTTTTT.

The CDR3 region is CASSLGPGEDEKLFF. The CDR3 DNA reads as TGCGCCAGCAGCTTGGGACCAGGGGAAGACGAAAAACTGTTTTTT. This chain joins TRBV5-1 and TRBJ1-4; maybe TRBD1 (6 bases). Trimming cost V 0 bases and J 8 bases, with 14 bases left between them. Germline V gene data show CDR1 as SGHRS and CDR2 as YFSETQ. This CDR3 has 15 amino acids.

This clonotype appeared a few times. The rearrangement uses TRBV5-1 and TRBJ2-1, with 7 bases matching TRBD1. The CDR3 runs to 15 residues. V lost 0 bases to trimming and J lost 3 bases; unmatched junction nucleotides: 3. The germline V gene has CDR1 SGHRS and CDR2 YFSETQ. The CDR3 protein is CASSLVGQIYNEQFF. DNA of the CDR3: TGCGCCAGCAGCTTGGTGGGACAGATCTACAATGAGCAGTTCTTC.

This clonotype came up a few times. V usage is TRBV20-1 and J usage is TRBJ1-5, with 8 bases fitting TRBD1. CDR3 size: 13 residues. Germline V gene sequence: CDR1 DFQATT, CDR2 SNEGSKA (reference sequence). Here the CDR3 reads CAGQGALGQPQHF. The CDR3 region has the DNA TGCGCCGGACAGGGAGCTCTAGGTCAGCCCCAGCATTTT.

This clonotype appeared many times. The chain joins TRBV5-6 to TRBJ2-1; 8 bases align to TRBD2. CDR3 length equals 16 residues. Per germline, CDR1 SGHDT and CDR2 YYEEEE. The J segment lost 8 bases and the V segment lost 4 bases, leaving 14 bases of the junction unmatched. The CDR3 protein is CASSNPPGLGVDEQFF. The DNA for the CDR3 is TGTGCCAGCAGCAACCCGCCGGGACTAGGGGTTGATGAGCAGTTCTTC.

The genes are TRBV25-1 and TRBJ1-1; no reliable D call. Trimming cost V 6 bases and J 1 base, with 15 bases left between them. Germline V CDR1 and CDR2: MGHDK, SYGVNS. The CDR3 has 15 residues. CDR3 in amino acids: CASRMIGPGNTEAFF. The CDR3 DNA reads as TGTGCCAGCAGGATGATCGGGCCGGGGAACACTGAAGCTTTCTTT.

The chain carries TRBV11-2 and TRBJ1-1, with D possibly being TRBD1 (5 bases). The V gene's germline CDR1 is SGHAT and CDR2 FQNNGV. Between the trimmed V and J ends, which lost 3 bases and 2 bases, there was a span of 10 bases. The CDR3 spans 14 residues. CDR3 nucleotides: TGTGCCAGCAGCTTCCAGGGTGAAAACACTGAAGCTTTCTTT. Its protein is CASSFQGENTEAFF.

V usage is TRBV5-1 and J usage is TRBJ2-1; D call uncertain. V dropped 0 bases and J dropped 6 bases, with 10 bases sitting between them. This CDR3 is 14 amino acids long. CDR1 is SGHRS and CDR2 is YFSETQ in the germline V gene. The chain's CDR3 is CASSLAQVINEQFF. The CDR3, as DNA: TGCGCCAGCAGCTTGGCCCAGGTGATCAATGAGCAGTTCTTC. The whole variable domain, filled in from reference TRBV5-1 and TRBJ2-1, reads KAGVTQTPRYLIKTRGQQVTLSCSPISGHRSVSWYQQTPGQGLQFLFEYFSETQRNKGNFPGRFSGRQFSNSRSEMNVSTLELGDSALYLCASSLAQVINEQFFGPGTRLTVL.

The chain employs TRBV10-3 and TRBJ2-1; D is unclear. The V gene's germline CDR1 is ENHRY and CDR2 SYGVKD. V lost 2 bases and J 10 bases, leaving 12 bases between the germline ends. CDR3 length: 13 residues. CDR3 residues: CAISESPSEEQFF. For the CDR3, the DNA is TGTGCCATCAGTGAGAGTCCCAGTGAGGAGCAGTTCTTC.

The chain couples TRBV20-1 to TRBJ2-4; D tentatively reads TRBD1 or TRBD2 (5 bases each). Per germline, CDR1 DFQATT and CDR2 SNEGSKA (reference sequence). V lost 0 bases and J 5 bases, leaving 11 bases between the germline ends. The CDR3 is 14 amino acids. CDR3 in amino acids: CSARDPLGENIQYF. CDR3 nucleotides: TGCAGTGCTAGAGATCCCCTGGGGGAAAACATTCAGTACTTC.

This clonotype was recorded a few times. The V and J genes are TRBV12-3 or TRBV12-4 and TRBJ1-2, with D perhaps TRBD1 (5 bases). CDR3 length equals 16 residues. The V end was cut by 2 bases, the J end by 0 bases, with 13 bases between. The CDR3 DNA reads TGTGCCAGCAGTTTAACAATGAGGACATCTAACTATGGCTACACCTTC. Translation: CASSLTMRTSNYGYTF.

This clonotype was observed a handful of times. The V call is TRBV24-1, the J call TRBJ2-1; 8 bases match TRBD2. J was trimmed by 5 bases and V by 4 bases; bases with no gene match: 9. The CDR3 spans 16 residues. CDR1 and CDR2 (germline): KGHDR, SFDVKD. CDR3 coding DNA: TGTGCCACCAGTGACCTAGCTACTAGCGGCAACAATGAGCAGTTCTTC. Amino acid sequence: CATSDLATSGNNEQFF.

The rearrangement joins TRBV20-1 to TRBJ2-7, with 12 bases that match TRBD2. The CDR3 covers 14 residues. Germline V lookup: CDR1 DFQATT, CDR2 SNEGSKA (reference sequence). J gave up 4 bases and V 6 bases, and 7 bases lay outside the gene matches. For the CDR3, the DNA is TGCAGTGCAAACCTAGCGGGAGGGCGATACGAGCAGTACTTC. Protein sequence: CSANLAGGRYEQYF.

There are a few counts of this clonotype. The V call is TRBV12-3 or TRBV12-4, the J call TRBJ2-2; the D gene is possibly TRBD1 (6 bases). V was shortened by 8 bases and J by 1 base, with 8 bases between the two germline ends. The CDR3 consists of 13 residues. The CDR3 DNA reads TGTGCCAGCCAACAGGGGAACACCGGGGAGCTGTTTTTT. It is translated as CASQQGNTGELFF.

The genes are TRBV7-2 and TRBJ2-5; the D is unclear. The CDR3 spans 15 residues. CDR1 is SGHTA, CDR2 FQGNSA, per germline. V lost 0 bases and J lost 0, with 8 bases in between. The CDR3 DNA is TGTGCCAGCAGCTTAGCAGCAACAGACCAAGAGACCCAGTACTTC. Encoded protein: CASSLAATDQETQYF.

The V call is TRBV20-1, the J call TRBJ2-7; TRBD1 matches 8 bases. The CDR3 sequence is 16 residues long. Germline CDR1 DFQATT, CDR2 SNEGSKA (reference sequence). V lost 1 base to trimming and J lost 3 bases; unmatched junction nucleotides: 11. The CDR3 reads CSARGDGGQGNYEQYV. The DNA of the CDR3 is TGCAGTGCTAGAGGGGATGGTGGACAGGGTAACTACGAGCAGTACGTC.

V is TRBV29-1 and J is TRBJ1-2; weak D call: TRBD1 (5 bases). Germline CDR1 is SQVTM and CDR2 is ANQGSEA. The length of the CDR3 is 11 residues. Trimming pared 6 bases from V and 8 bases from J, leaving 13 bases between. CDR3 sequence (DNA): TGCAGCGTCCTGAGACAGAGGGGCTACACCTTC. Translated: CSVLRQRGYTF.

This clonotype was detected only a few times. This chain links TRBV6-1 with TRBJ2-6; D remains unclear. Looked up from germline, CDR1 is MNHNS and CDR2 is SASEGT. This CDR3 has 16 amino acids. V shed 0 bases and J shed 0 bases, with 6 bases lying between them. In DNA form, the CDR3 reads TGTGCCAGCAGTGAAGCGCTGGGCTCTGGGGCCAACGTCCTGACTTTC. Translated: CASSEALGSGANVLTF.

This clonotype was seen a few times. This chain connects TRBV5-5 to TRBJ2-1, with TRBD1 identical over 9 bases. Germline loops: CDR1 SGHKS, CDR2 YYEKEE (reference sequence). V lost 1 base and J lost 7; bases outside the gene matches: 6. The CDR3 runs 15 residues. The CDR3 DNA is TGTGCCAGCAGCTTGACAGGGGGCTTCGGAAATGAGCAGTTCTTC. Translating gives CASSLTGGFGNEQFF.

The chain joins TRBV2 to TRBJ1-3; D may be TRBD1 (5 bases). Trimming took off 4 bases at V and 0 bases at J, with 13 bases between the two ends. This CDR3 has 16 amino acids. Germline CDR1 is SNHLY and CDR2 is FYNNEI. CDR3 residues: CASSVEGPYSGNTIYF. In DNA, the CDR3 is TGTGCCAGCAGTGTGGAGGGGCCCTACTCTGGAAACACCATATATTTT. Full variable domain (outside the CDR3, taken from reference TRBV2 and TRBJ1-3): EPEVTQTPSHQVTQMGQEVILRCVPISNHLYFYWYRQILGQKVEFLVSFYNNEISEKSEIFDDQFSVERPDGSNFTLKIRSTKLEDSAMYFCASSVEGPYSGNTIYFGEGSWLTVV.

This clonotype has a handful of counts. The rearrangement links TRBV27 to TRBJ2-1, with a weak D call TRBD1 (6 bases). There are 15 residues in the CDR3. V lost 4 bases to trimming and J lost 6 bases, with 16 bases between them. Germline CDR1 is MNHEY and CDR2 is SMNVEV (reference sequence). The CDR3 nucleotides are TGTGCCAGCAGTTATACACGGACAGACGTCAATGAGCAGTTCTTC. Protein product: CASSYTRTDVNEQFF.

CDR3 sequence: CATRDRPLETQYF. CDR3 in DNA: TGTGCCACCCGGGACAGACCCCTGGAGACCCAGTACTTC. V usage is TRBV10-3 and J usage is TRBJ2-5; TRBD1 matches at 7 bases. The CDR3 runs 13 residues. CDR1 ENHRY and CDR2 SYGVKD come from the germline V gene. J was trimmed by 5 bases and V by 10 bases; bases with no gene match: 10.